What follows is one TCR beta chain and its context. The sample originates from a study of blood T cell repertoires in COVID-19. About the research overall: Acute and convalescent COVID-19 specimens originated in the United States, Italy and Spain. T cells, B-cell-depleted T cells, or PBMCs provided the cDNA or gDNA that served as material.

In the authors' workflow: The authors estimated nucleated cell counts from reference gene primer amplification. Only in-frame clones appear in the TCRdb table, and some are missing; sequencing was by immunoSEQ multiplex PCR. V and J calls and clone size are given by that table; D and trimming were obtained from the DNA. The table records some 110,000 clones, about 90% of them present only once. Germline CDR1 reads SGHNT; CDR2 reads YYREEE (reference sequence). The CDR3 is 13 residues long. V lost 4 bases and J 6 bases, leaving 14 bases between the germline ends. The chain couples TRBV5-4 to TRBJ2-7, with TRBD1 as a possible D gene (6 bases). The TCR originated in a man in his 70s who had recovered from COVID-19. Sequencing was done on a sample of peripheral blood. The DNA for the CDR3 is TGTGCCAGCAGCGGAACAGGGAATAGCGAGCAGTACTTC. Translating it yields CASSGTGNSEQYF.